These 3 T cell receptor beta chains share one sample of origin, sequenced in a study of response to subunit inactivated influenza vaccine. Each CDR3 protein is one row after TCRdb ran MiXCR on the RT-PCR reads. The table lists approximately 520,000 distinct CDR3 sequences, approximately 15% of them singletons. Sequencing was performed on CD4+ T cells sorted from PBMCs, taken about 24 months after vaccination. The origin of the receptors is a man aged 50 to 69 who received an inactivated influenza vaccine.

This clonotype has more than one count but fewer than ten. The rearrangement uses TRBV6-6 and TRBJ2-7; unclear D gene. Germline values: CDR1 MNHNY, CDR2 SVGAGI (reference sequence). Trimming took off 5 bases at V and 2 bases at J, with 10 bases between the two ends. This CDR3 comprises 13 residues. CDR3 in DNA: TGTGCCAGCAGTAACCGACAAGCCTACGAGCAGTACTTC. This sequence encodes CASSNRQAYEQYF.

This clonotype was seen repeatedly, ten times or more. The chain joins TRBV6-1 to TRBJ2-3; possibly TRBD2 for D (6 bases). Germline V gives CDR1 MNHNS, CDR2 SASEGT. Trimming pared 6 bases from V and 0 bases from J, leaving 10 bases between. The length of the CDR3 is 14 residues. DNA for the CDR3: TGTGCCAGCAGGCCCGGAGGGAGCACAGATACGCAGTATTTT. Translating gives CASRPGGSTDTQYF.

J is TRBJ2-7 and V is TRBV5-1; 12 positions match TRBD2. Germline loops: CDR1 SGHRS, CDR2 YFSETQ. The CDR3 has 15 amino acids. V dropped 1 base and J dropped 4; count of bases not matched to a gene: 3. The CDR3 protein is CASSLSTSGGYEQYF. The CDR3 nucleotides are TGCGCCAGCAGCTTGTCGACTAGCGGGGGTTACGAGCAGTACTTC.